This T cell receptor (beta chain) was recorded in a study of vaccination effects on CD4 cells after COVID-19 (dated by TCRdb to the early 2020s). Study-level background: Post-vaccine samples across the study were collected a median of 72 days after the second dose, with a range of 14 to 241. Cultures from other donors in the study were sequenced using the Oncomine TCR Beta short-read assay on an Illumina iSeq 100. SARS-CoV-2 spike-specific CD4+ TCR repertoires were compared before and after mRNA vaccination in COVID-19 convalescent patients and in infection-naive vaccine recipients. A total of around eleven COVID-19 convalescent patients and several SARS-CoV-2-naive healthy vaccine recipients were included in the full study.

In the ViraFEST assay, PBMC were stimulated with viral peptide pools, and antigen-specific CD4+ T cell clonotypes were then identified by expansion using TCR sequencing. After 10 to 11 days of culture, CD4+ T cells were isolated with the EasySep CD4+ T cell isolation kit. Participants received two doses of either the BNT162b2 or the mRNA-1273 mRNA SARS-CoV-2 vaccine. Healthy vaccine recipients had no prior SARS-CoV-2 infection, confirmed by negative nucleocapsid antibodies before and after vaccination. Some 2 million PBMC per well were cultured in IMDM with 5% human AB serum, 8.5 to 10 IU/ml IL-2 and gentamicin, plus 10 ug/ml peptides. Half of the culture medium was replaced with fresh IL-2-containing medium on days 3 and 7. Each peptide stimulation condition was cultured in triplicate wells unless otherwise noted. Using Ficoll-Paque Plus gradient centrifugation, PBMC were separated from whole blood and then either used fresh or cryopreserved at -140C. The overlapping peptide pools covered the spike proteins of SARS-CoV-2 and of the common cold coronaviruses HCoV-NL63, HCoV-OC43 and HCoV-229E. The QIAamp micro DNA kit was used to extract genomic DNA from the cultured CD4+ T cells.

Libraries were built with the immunoSEQ multiplex PCR assay. DNA from the cultured, isolated CD4+ T cells was subjected to TCR beta CDR3 sequencing. Per the source publication's procedure: Non-productive TCR sequences were removed and reads were trimmed to the CDR3 region, keeping CDR3s of at least 7 amino acids. Antigen-specific clonotypes were identified using the MANAFEST web app by comparison of expansion in peptide wells against reference cultures. To count as positive, a clone had to show expansion at FDR<0.05 compared with the reference and with all other wells, an odds ratio above 5, and a frequency above 0.1% in two replicate wells. Cross-reactive clonotypes were defined as significantly expanded in SARS-CoV-2 spike wells and in at least one common cold coronavirus spike condition. CDR3 similarity was assessed by Levenshtein distance using the stringdist R package, and unrooted trees were constructed with ape in R 3.6.1. TCRdb obtained this table from immuneACCESS and retained in-frame rearrangements with V and J assigned. These tables miss some clones; where compared with another copy, unresolved V genes account for less than half of the shortfall, and the remainder is unexplained. Clonal size and the V and J genes are those of that table, whereas D and trimming came from the DNA. This sample comprises about 30,000 clones, 60% to 75% of them detected only once. Roughly 15% of the sample is held by the ten biggest clonotypes.

This clone is medium-sized (0.01 to 0.1%) in its sample. What antigen it recognizes has not been identified. Per-base quality was not reported, and no clone a single base away is much larger than it. CDR1 and CDR2 were assigned from the germline V gene (reference sequence) as SEHNR and FQNEAQ. The CDR3 numbers 17 residues from cysteine through phenylalanine. The entry retains the CDR3 DNA only, 51 bases that are in frame from base 1. V gives up 5 bases and J gives up 5 bases, and the segment between their germline ends measures 22 bases. The investigation overall reported the following: Only a small number of convalescent patients were included, and no early post-infection timepoints were available, which limited the study. Clones induced by infection and clones induced by vaccination both contracted markedly at late timepoints after vaccination, which fits with T cell responses waning over time. Among healthy vaccine recipients, nearly all vaccine-induced clones were SARS-CoV-2 mono-reactive, and just 1 of 255 was cross-reactive with common cold coronaviruses.

The rearrangement combines TRBV7-9 with TRBJ1-5; a confident D gene designation cannot be given. Sequencing used CD4+ T cells from PBMCs cultured with HCoV-OC43 spike peptides, obtained after COVID-19 vaccination. The sample's cell subset or site, from its label and the paper: HCoV-OC43 spike overlapping peptide pool stimulation. This receptor was identified in a human donor who received a COVID-19 vaccine. Here is the DNA: TGTGCCAGCAGCCCCATCGATTGGGAGGGTCTCGATCAGCCCCAGCATTTT. This translates into CASSPIDWEGLDQPQHF.